Below are 4 T cell receptor beta chains sequenced from a single sample in a study of blood T cell repertoires in COVID-19. Sequencing used immunoSEQ multiplex PCR; TCRdb keeps in-frame clones, though not all of them. In the table there are some 96,000 clones, approximately 93% of which are singletons. Sequencing was performed on peripheral blood. These receptors were taken from a man aged 45 to 65 with active COVID-19.

The chain links TRBV19 to TRBJ2-1, with 10 bases fitting TRBD1. The CDR3 runs 15 residues. The germline gives CDR1 LNHDA, CDR2 SQIVND (reference sequence). V gave up 4 bases and J gave up 7 bases; unmatched junction bases: 7. The DNA for the CDR3 is TGTGCCAGTAGTACCCTGACAGGGGGCGGGAATGAGCAGTTCTTC. Protein product: CASSTLTGGGNEQFF.

V gene TRBV21-1 combines with J gene TRBJ2-7; the D call in the table, TRBD2, was not verified against the DNA. TRBV21-1 is reported as a pseudogene. This CDR3 region has 12 residues. The CDR3 coding sequence is TGTGCCGTACGTTCCGCGGCCTACGAGCAGTACTTC. It codes for CAVRSAAYEQYF.

The rearrangement links TRBV18 to TRBJ2-2, with D possibly matching TRBD1 (6 bases). V lost 2 bases, J lost 7 bases, and 11 bases lay in between. This CDR3 has 14 residues. Germline V lookup: CDR1 KGHSH, CDR2 LQKENI. CDR3 bases: TGTGCCAGCTCACCATACAGGGTTGACGGGGAGCTGTTTTTT. Translated, it gives CASSPYRVDGELFF. Full variable domain (missing parts from reference TRBV18 and TRBJ2-2): NAGVMQNPRHLVRRRGQEARLRCSPMKGHSHVYWYRQLPEEGLKFMVYLQKENIIDESGMPKERFSAEFPKEGPSILRIQQVVRGDSAAYFCASSPYRVDGELFFGEGSRLTVL.

This chain connects TRBV6-6 to TRBJ1-1; 11 positions match TRBD1. There are 13 residues in the CDR3. The V segment lost 7 bases and the J segment 5 bases; nucleotides outside the gene matches: 3. CDR1 and CDR2 from the germline V gene are MNHNY and SVGAGI (reference sequence). CDR3 in amino acids: CASIGQGATEAFF. For the CDR3, the DNA is TGTGCCAGCATCGGACAGGGGGCAACTGAAGCTTTCTTT.